A single sample gave rise to the 23 T cell receptor beta chains below, sequenced in a study of blood T cell repertoires in COVID-19. The data were produced by immunoSEQ multiplex PCR, yet TCRdb's version contains in-frame clones alone and is incomplete. The data contain 200,000 to 300,000 clones, approximately 85% of them singletons. Material: peripheral blood. These TCRs come from a woman in her 70s with acute or convalescent COVID-19.

As regards this clone: A clone one base away is much larger, so this may be a read error. J is TRBJ1-3 and V is TRBV7-8; the D gene is possibly TRBD1 (6 bases). The CDR3 has 14 residues. With 5 bases removed from V and 1 base from J, the gap between germline ends came to 9 bases. Germline V gene lookup returns CDR1 SGHVS and CDR2 FQNEAQ. Here the CDR3 reads CASSPTGSGNTIYF. CDR3 nucleotide sequence: TGTGCCAGCAGCCCTACAGGGTCTGGAAACACCATATATTTT.

This chain uses TRBV14 with TRBJ2-2, with TRBD2 matching over 10 bases. Germline lookup yields CDR1 SGHDN and CDR2 FVKESK. This CDR3 has 15 residues. V lost 1 base, J lost 5 bases, and 1 base stayed unmatched. DNA of the CDR3: TGTGCCAGCAGCCAAGTTAGCGGGGGGACCGGGGAGCTGTTTTTT. This translates into CASSQVSGGTGELFF.

In DNA form, the CDR3 reads TGTGCCAGCAGCCTAGTGGGGGCAACAGGGTATGGCTACACCTTC. Translated, it gives CASSLVGATGYGYTF. V and J are TRBV5-6 and TRBJ1-2; maybe TRBD1 (6 bases). The CDR3 has 15 residues. V dropped 4 bases and J dropped 5 bases, with 18 bases sitting between them. CDR1 is SGHDT and CDR2 is YYEEEE in the germline V gene.

The chain employs TRBV27 and TRBJ1-2; TRBD1 matches at 9 bases. Germline V gene sequence: CDR1 MNHEY, CDR2 SMNVEV (reference sequence). The ends lost 5 bases at V and 3 bases at J; junction bases unmatched: 10. The length of the CDR3 is 16 residues. The DNA for the CDR3 is TGTGCCAGCAGTCCCGGGACAGGGAGGGGGGACTATGGCTACACCTTC. It is translated as CASSPGTGRGDYGYTF.

The rearrangement uses TRBV7-6 and TRBJ2-7; possible D gene TRBD2, 6 bases. Deletions cut 1 base from V and 1 base from J, with 11 bases between. CDR1 and CDR2 from the germline V gene are SGHVS and FNYEAQ. CDR3 length equals 15 residues. CDR3 region: CASSLGGVRSYEQYF. The DNA for the CDR3 is TGTGCCAGCAGCTTAGGCGGGGTAAGGTCCTACGAGCAGTACTTC.

The chain is built from TRBV5-5 and TRBJ1-4, with 10 bases that match TRBD1. Trimming at V came to 1 base and at J to 7 bases, leaving 16 bases not matched to a gene. Germline V gene data show CDR1 as SGHKS and CDR2 as YYEKEE (reference sequence). This CDR3 region has 19 residues. CDR3 DNA: TGTGCCAGCAGCTTGCTCGGGACAGGGGCTCCGGCACGACGTGAAAAACTGTTTTTT. Translation gives CASSLLGTGAPARREKLFF. The full variable domain, completed using reference TRBV5-5 and TRBJ1-4, is DAGVTQSPTHLIKTRGQQVTLRCSPISGHKSVSWYQQVLGQGPQFIFQYYEKEERGRGNFPDRFSARQFPNYSSELNVNALLLGDSALYLCASSLLGTGAPARREKLFFGSGTQLSVL.

Regarding this clone: Different DNA sequences within this sample yield the same CDR3. The genes are TRBV5-6 and TRBJ2-7; no definite D call. CDR3 length: 12 amino acids. Germline CDR1 reads SGHDT; CDR2 reads YYEEEE. V shed 0 bases and J shed 4 bases, with 5 bases lying between them. CDR3 DNA sequence: TGTGCCAGCAGCTTGGGCGGTTACGAGCAGTACTTC. The encoded protein is CASSLGGYEQYF.

This clone was seen a few times. V usage is TRBV5-1 and J usage is TRBJ1-6, with a weak D call TRBD1 (5 bases). CDR1 and CDR2 (germline): SGHRS, YFSETQ. This CDR3 comprises 14 residues. Trimming took off 0 bases at V and 4 bases at J, with 5 bases between the two ends. The CDR3 DNA is TGCGCCAGCAGCTTGGAGGGGTATAATTCACCCCTCCACTTT. Amino acids: CASSLEGYNSPLHF.

V usage is TRBV19 and J usage is TRBJ1-5; D remains ambiguous. CDR3 length: 15 residues. In germline, CDR1 is LNHDA, CDR2 SQIVND (reference sequence). V lost 1 base and J lost 0, with 7 bases in between. CDR3 nucleotides: TGTGCCAGTAGTATAGGAGCTTCTAGCAATCAGCCCCAGCATTTT. As protein: CASSIGASSNQPQHF.

V is TRBV7-9 and J is TRBJ1-1, with unresolved D. Germline V gene data show CDR1 as SEHNR and CDR2 as FQNEAQ (reference sequence). V lost 6 bases to trimming and J lost 7 bases, with 15 bases between them. This CDR3 has 13 residues. DNA for the CDR3: TGTGCCAGCAGTTGGTACCCGAGTAGTGAAGCTTTCTTT. Protein sequence: CASSWYPSSEAFF.

This clone has just one count. This chain connects TRBV4-1 to TRBJ1-3, with TRBD1 matching 7 bases. Per germline, CDR1 MGHRA and CDR2 YSYEKL. The CDR3 is 14 residues long. Germline trimming cut 5 bases from V and 4 bases from J; bases unmatched to any gene: 5. CDR3 bases: TGCGCCAGCAGCTCCAGGACAGGCGGAAACACCATATATTTT. Encoded protein: CASSSRTGGNTIYF.

J is TRBJ1-6 and V is TRBV5-4, with 8 bases identical to TRBD1. V lost 5 bases and J lost 5; bases outside the gene matches: 9. In germline, CDR1 is SGHNT, CDR2 YYREEE (reference sequence). CDR3 length: 16 amino acids. CDR3 sequence: CASSFDQGANNSPLHF. CDR3 bases: TGTGCCAGCAGTTTCGACCAGGGGGCCAATAATTCACCCCTCCACTTT.

This clone was detected only once. V gene TRBV2 combines with J gene TRBJ2-6; D perhaps matches TRBD1 (5 bases). Germline V lookup: CDR1 SNHLY, CDR2 FYNNEI. V was pared by 0 bases and J by 1 base, with 13 bases between. CDR3 length: 18 residues. The CDR3 DNA reads as TGTGCCAGCAGTGAAGCGCTTCAGGGCGCTTCTGGGGCCAACGTCCTGACTTTC. It specifies CASSEALQGASGANVLTF.

The J gene is TRBJ1-1, the V gene TRBV6-6; 8 bases map to TRBD1. The J segment lost 0 bases and the V segment lost 8 bases, leaving 5 bases of the junction unmatched. The CDR3 runs 14 residues. The germline CDR1 and CDR2 sequences are MNHNY and SVGAGI (reference sequence). This CDR3 reads CASLDRGMNTEAFF. The CDR3, as DNA: TGTGCCAGCCTAGACAGGGGCATGAACACTGAAGCTTTCTTT.

The chain links TRBV5-1 to TRBJ2-2; 7 positions match TRBD2. This CDR3 has 16 amino acids. J was trimmed by 1 base and V by 1 base; bases with no gene match: 4. Germline CDR1 and CDR2: SGHRS and YFSETQ. The CDR3: CASSLNGLENTGELFF. CDR3 bases: TGCGCCAGCAGCTTGAACGGACTAGAGAACACCGGGGAGCTGTTTTTT.

The chain has TRBV19 and TRBJ1-1, with no clear D. CDR3 length: 14 amino acids. Germline lookup yields CDR1 LNHDA and CDR2 SQIVND (reference sequence). Trimming took 4 bases from V and 5 from J, leaving 14 bases between them. The CDR3 nucleotides are TGTGCCAGTAGTAAGAAGCCGGTACCTACTGAAGCTTTCTTT. It is translated as CASSKKPVPTEAFF.

The chain recombines TRBV27 with TRBJ1-1, with D possibly TRBD1 on 5 matching bases. V was clipped by 5 bases and J by 4 bases, with 14 bases between them. Germline V gene sequence: CDR1 MNHEY, CDR2 SMNVEV (reference sequence). CDR3 length: 14 amino acids. CDR3 in amino acids: CASSNSGVGTEAFF. Written as DNA, the CDR3 is TGTGCCAGCAGTAATTCGGGGGTAGGCACTGAAGCTTTCTTT.

The V and J genes are TRBV7-9 and TRBJ1-1, with TRBD1 as a possible D gene (6 bases). V gave up 1 base and J gave up 8 bases, with 14 bases separating them. Germline CDR1 SEHNR, CDR2 FQNEAQ (reference sequence). The CDR3 loop spans 14 amino acids. CDR3: CASSLEGVPTEAFF. CDR3 in DNA: TGTGCCAGCAGCTTAGAGGGGGTCCCCACGGAAGCTTTCTTT.

In nucleotides, the CDR3 is TGTGCCAGCCAACAGGTTTCCTTCAATTCACCCCTCCACTTT. Translated, it gives CASQQVSFNSPLHF. The chain employs TRBV6-5 and TRBJ1-6, with a weak D call TRBD1 (5 bases). Germline V gives CDR1 MNHEY, CDR2 SVGAGI. The V end was cut by 8 bases, the J end by 7 bases, with 15 bases between. This CDR3 region has 14 residues.

The chain joins TRBV5-1 to TRBJ1-6; D call uncertain. The CDR3 is made up of 14 amino acids. Germline V CDR1 and CDR2: SGHRS, YFSETQ. Trimming removed 5 bases from V and 7 bases from J, with 13 bases in between. The CDR3 spells CASRLEGGNSPLHF. The CDR3 nucleotides read TGCGCCAGCAGACTGGAGGGTGGCAATTCACCCCTCCACTTT.

This chain links TRBV25-1 with TRBJ2-3; no reliable D call. The germline V gene encodes CDR1 MGHDK and CDR2 SYGVNS. Trimming removed 5 bases at V and 6 bases at J, with 12 bases between. The CDR3 is 13 amino acids. CDR3 bases: TGTGCCAGCAGTAGAGGAAACCCTGATACGCAGTATTTT. It translates to CASSRGNPDTQYF.

The genes are TRBV11-1 and TRBJ2-7; D uncertain. Germline lookup yields CDR1 SGHAT and CDR2 FQDESV (reference sequence). The CDR3 contains 14 residues. Between the trimmed V and J ends, which lost 1 base and 1 base, there was a span of 8 bases. The CDR3 loop is CASSLVGRSYEQYF. CDR3 nucleotide sequence: TGTGCCAGCAGCTTAGTAGGCAGGTCCTACGAGCAGTACTTC.

This rearrangement joins TRBV12-3 or TRBV12-4 to TRBJ1-5, with D maybe TRBD1 (6 bases). The CDR3 is made up of 13 amino acids. V was pared by 6 bases and J by 4 bases, with 10 bases between. CDR3 sequence reads: CASRGQMNQPQHF. The DNA for the CDR3 is TGTGCCAGCAGAGGACAGATGAATCAGCCCCAGCATTTT.